Listed here are 27 T cell receptor beta chains from one sample, sequenced in a study of CD8+ T cells in alopecia areata. As the sequencing template, cDNA was produced by extracting RNA and reverse transcribing it. Clones were sequenced by immunoSEQ multiplex PCR, and TCRdb holds only the in-frame ones, with some missing. The sample contains approximately 12,000 clones, 50% to 65% of which appear only once. Individuals with alopecia areata gave both lesional scalp punch biopsies and peripheral blood for collection. Sequencing was performed on skin. The receptors were sampled from a human donor with alopecia areata.

The sample holds a few counts of this clone. This sequence joins TRBV7-9 and TRBJ1-2; perhaps TRBD1 as D (6 bases). The CDR3 is 13 residues long. In germline, CDR1 is SEHNR, CDR2 FQNEAQ (reference sequence). Trimming took 6 bases from V and 8 from J, leaving 16 bases between them. The CDR3 DNA reads as TGTGCCAGCAGTCTAGCAGGGGCGAAGGGCTACACCTTC. As protein: CASSLAGAKGYTF.

The rearrangement joins TRBV7-8 to TRBJ1-1; D call uncertain. The CDR3 has 15 amino acids. V lost 0 bases to trimming and J lost 1 base, with 9 bases between them. The germline V gene encodes CDR1 SGHVS and CDR2 FQNEAQ. The DNA of the CDR3 is TGTGCCAGCAGCTTAGCGTATCAGCGGAACACTGAAGCTTTCTTT. It is translated as CASSLAYQRNTEAFF.

The chain recombines TRBV11-3 with TRBJ2-1; D not certain. Germline V gene sequence: CDR1 SGHNT, CDR2 YENEEA. Between the trimmed V and J ends, which lost 0 bases and 7 bases, there was a span of 7 bases. CDR3 length: 13 residues. The CDR3 nucleotides read TGTGCCAGCAGCTTAGATTCTCTAAATGAGCAGTTCTTC. It codes for CASSLDSLNEQFF.

This clone was counted a few times. The genes are TRBV6-5 and TRBJ1-5; D not certain. Trimming removed 5 bases at V and 4 bases at J, with 15 bases between. Germline V gene sequence: CDR1 MNHEY, CDR2 SVGAGI. This CDR3 has 15 amino acids. The CDR3 loop is CASSPGERRNQPQHF. CDR3 sequence (DNA): TGTGCCAGCAGTCCCGGGGAGAGGAGGAATCAGCCCCAGCATTTT.

The V call is TRBV6-6, the J call TRBJ2-4; weak D call: TRBD1 (6 bases). This CDR3 is 16 amino acids long. CDR1 and CDR2 (germline): MNHNY, SVGAGI (reference sequence). Trimming cost V 6 bases and J 0 bases, with 15 bases left between them. The CDR3 here is CASRRTDGIAKNIQYF. CDR3 DNA: TGTGCCAGCAGACGGACAGATGGTATAGCCAAAAACATTCAGTACTTC.

V and J are TRBV6-5 and TRBJ1-1; TRBD1 aligns across 8 bases. Germline V lookup: CDR1 MNHEY, CDR2 SVGAGI. The CDR3 contains 15 residues. The V gene end was trimmed by 4 bases and the J gene end by 2 bases; junction bases not matched to a gene: 6. This chain's CDR3 is CASSLSQGANTEAFF. The CDR3, as DNA: TGTGCCAGCAGTTTATCGCAGGGGGCCAACACTGAAGCTTTCTTT.

In this sample, this clone turned up a few times. J is TRBJ2-7 and V is TRBV5-5; the D gene could be TRBD1 or TRBD2 (5 bases each). CDR1 and CDR2 (germline): SGHKS, YYEKEE (reference sequence). Between the trimmed V and J ends, which lost 2 bases and 4 bases, there was a span of 10 bases. The CDR3 is 13 residues long. CDR3 sequence (DNA): TGTGCCAGCAGCTTACCAGGGAGATACGAGCAGTACTTC. It specifies CASSLPGRYEQYF.

The chain has TRBV6-5 and TRBJ1-4; 7 nucleotides agree with TRBD1. This CDR3 has 13 amino acids. V lost 2 bases and J lost 8; bases outside the gene matches: 2. Per germline, CDR1 MNHEY and CDR2 SVGAGI. For the CDR3, the DNA is TGTGCCAGCAGTTACGACAGGGAGGAAAAACTGTTTTTT. Its translation: CASSYDREEKLFF.

The chain joins TRBV27 to TRBJ2-1; D remains unclear. The V gene lost 8 bases and the J gene lost 12 bases, with 17 bases spanning the gap. This CDR3 spans 12 amino acids. Germline loops: CDR1 MNHEY, CDR2 SMNVEV (reference sequence). CDR3 DNA: TGTGCCAGCCGCCAACCAGGAAGTTGGCAGTTCTTC. This codes for CASRQPGSWQFF.

The chain links TRBV29-1 to TRBJ2-1, with 7 nucleotides matching TRBD2. Trimming cost V 4 bases and J 7 bases; bases outside gene matches: 7. Germline V gives CDR1 SQVTM, CDR2 ANQGSEA. CDR3 length equals 13 residues. CDR3 sequence (DNA): TGCAGCGTTGCCTGGGGGGGTTGGAATGAGCAGTTCTTC. Its translation is CSVAWGGWNEQFF.

The chain couples TRBV18 to TRBJ2-6; 7 nucleotides align to TRBD1. V was clipped by 1 base and J by 4 bases; unmatched bases: 4. This CDR3 has 16 amino acids. From germline, CDR1 is KGHSH and CDR2 LQKENI. CDR3 region: CASSPQGAPGANVLTF. CDR3 bases: TGTGCCAGCTCACCACAGGGGGCGCCCGGGGCCAACGTCCTGACTTTC.

V and J are TRBV10-2 and TRBJ1-1, with a weak D call TRBD1 (6 bases). CDR3 size: 14 residues. Deletions cut 7 bases from V and 1 base from J, with 13 bases between. Germline V gene sequence: CDR1 WSHSY, CDR2 SAAADI. In DNA, the CDR3 is TGCGCCAGCACGGTAGGACAGTGGAACACTGAAGCTTTCTTT. It yields the protein CASTVGQWNTEAFF.

The chain employs TRBV6-5 and TRBJ1-4; D ambiguous. Germline CDR1 MNHEY, CDR2 SVGAGI. V was pared by 10 bases and J by 0 bases, with 9 bases between. This CDR3 spans 13 amino acids. The CDR3 sequence is CATRFATNEKLFF. The CDR3 DNA reads TGTGCCACCAGATTTGCAACTAATGAAAAACTGTTTTTT.

There are a few counts of this clone. The rearrangement uses TRBV28 and TRBJ1-4, with TRBD1 as a possible D gene (5 bases). V gave up 4 bases and J gave up 2 bases, with 14 bases separating them. CDR1 is MDHEN and CDR2 is SYDVKM in the germline V gene. This CDR3 is 16 amino acids long. The CDR3 here is CASSSLFWGTNEKLFF. CDR3 in DNA: TGTGCCAGCAGTTCCCTCTTCTGGGGGACTAATGAAAAACTGTTTTTT.

V is TRBV7-9 and J is TRBJ2-7; D unclear. Germline V CDR1 and CDR2: SEHNR, FQNEAQ (reference sequence). Trimming took 1 base from V and 0 from J, leaving 7 bases between them. The CDR3 length is 14 residues. In DNA, the CDR3 is TGTGCCAGCAGCTTAGTCCGTCCCTCCTACGAGCAGTACTTC. It encodes CASSLVRPSYEQYF.

V gene TRBV6-5 combines with J gene TRBJ2-5, with TRBD1 as a possible D gene (6 bases). This CDR3 contains 16 residues. The germline V gene has CDR1 MNHEY and CDR2 SVGAGI. Trimming cost V 2 bases and J 2 bases, with 15 bases left between them. This chain's CDR3 is CASSYGRGQTQETQYF. The DNA of the CDR3 is TGTGCCAGCAGTTACGGACGAGGACAGACTCAAGAGACCCAGTACTTC.

In its sample, this clone was seen a few times. The chain employs TRBV28 and TRBJ2-1; the match to TRBD2 covers 14 bases. The germline CDR1 and CDR2 sequences are MDHEN and SYDVKM. With 6 bases clipped from V and 8 bases from J, the junction kept 6 bases outside the gene matches. CDR3 length equals 15 residues. CDR3 amino acids: CASRKTSGRVYEQFF. CDR3 sequence (DNA): TGTGCCAGCAGAAAGACTAGCGGGAGGGTCTATGAGCAGTTCTTC.

The CDR3 sequence: CASSSRTGSSTDTQYF. CDR3 DNA: TGTGCCAGCAGCTCGAGAACAGGGTCTAGCACAGATACGCAGTATTTT. The rearrangement joins TRBV7-8 to TRBJ2-3; perhaps TRBD1 as D (6 bases). Germline CDR1 is SGHVS and CDR2 is FQNEAQ. V lost 4 bases to trimming and J lost 0 bases, with 14 bases between them. The CDR3 is made up of 16 amino acids.

V usage is TRBV5-5 and J usage is TRBJ2-5; D may be TRBD2 (5 bases). V gave up 0 bases and J gave up 5 bases, with 14 bases separating them. CDR1 is SGHKS and CDR2 is YYEKEE in the germline V gene (reference sequence). This CDR3 has 15 residues. For the CDR3, the DNA is TGTGCCAGCAGCTTGGGCGGATCGCGAGGGGAGACCCAGTACTTC. Its translation: CASSLGGSRGETQYF. The full variable domain, completed using reference TRBV5-5 and TRBJ2-5, is DAGVTQSPTHLIKTRGQQVTLRCSPISGHKSVSWYQQVLGQGPQFIFQYYEKEERGRGNFPDRFSARQFPNYSSELNVNALLLGDSALYLCASSLGGSRGETQYFGPGTRLLVL.

The V gene is TRBV14, the J gene TRBJ2-7; D may be TRBD1 (6 bases). CDR1 is SGHDN, CDR2 FVKESK, per germline. The length of the CDR3 is 14 residues. V was shortened by 2 bases and J by 0 bases, with 8 bases between the two germline ends. The CDR3 coding sequence is TGTGCCAGCAGCCAACGGACAGTCTCCTACGAGCAGTACTTC. This sequence encodes CASSQRTVSYEQYF.

The chain is built from TRBV10-3 and TRBJ2-6, with D tentatively TRBD2 (6 bases). Germline V gene sequence: CDR1 ENHRY, CDR2 SYGVKD. Trimming left V 6 bases short and J 0 bases short, with 9 bases between. The CDR3 is 15 amino acids. The CDR3 DNA sequence: TGTGCCATCAGGGGGGAGGACTCTGGGGCCAACGTCCTGACTTTC. Protein: CAIRGEDSGANVLTF.

The V call is TRBV7-2, the J call TRBJ2-7; 7 bases align to TRBD1. Germline-derived CDR1 and CDR2 are SGHTA and FQGNSA. The CDR3 runs 16 residues. J lost 7 bases, V lost 0 bases, and 12 bases had no gene match. In DNA, the CDR3 is TGTGCCAGCAGCTTAGCTGTGACCCCAGGGGGTGGTGAGCAGTACTTC. This encodes CASSLAVTPGGGEQYF.

The V gene is TRBV5-1, the J gene TRBJ2-1; 7 bases line up with TRBD2. The CDR3 consists of 14 residues. Losses at the gene ends were 0 bases for V and 4 bases for J; bases not matched to a gene: 1. CDR1 is SGHRS, CDR2 YFSETQ, per germline. The CDR3 region is CASSLEGLYNEQFF. Here the CDR3 DNA reads TGCGCCAGCAGCTTGGAGGGACTATACAATGAGCAGTTCTTC.

Remarks on this clone: A junction end diverges from the germline sequence, so it may reflect a read error. The J gene is TRBJ2-1, the V gene TRBV27, with TRBD1 identical over 7 bases. Per the germline V gene, CDR1 is MNHEY and CDR2 is SMNVEV (reference sequence). The length of the CDR3 is 14 residues. CDR3 nucleotide sequence: TGTGCCACCAGTTTCCAGGGGGCCTACAATGAGCAGTTCTTC. Translated, it gives CATSFQGAYNEQFF.

The chain uses TRBV5-1 and TRBJ2-1; 10 positions agree with TRBD2. The CDR3 is made up of 19 amino acids. CDR1 and CDR2 from the germline V gene are SGHRS and YFSETQ. Trimming removed 0 bases from V and 7 bases from J; junction bases left unmatched: 16. The CDR3 region has the DNA TGCGCCAGCAGCTTGGGGCTAGCGGGAGTTTCCCACCCCTTTAATGAGCAGTTCTTC. Its translation: CASSLGLAGVSHPFNEQFF.

This chain links TRBV4-1 with TRBJ2-7; D is undetermined. Germline CDR1 is MGHRA and CDR2 is YSYEKL. The CDR3 contains 14 residues. V lost 1 base and J lost 2, with 9 bases in between. In DNA form, the CDR3 reads TGCGCCAGCAGCCAAGGGACCCCCCCCTACGAGCAGTACTTC. It is translated as CASSQGTPPYEQYF.

The rearrangement joins TRBV7-3 to TRBJ2-4; D may be TRBD2 (7 bases). CDR1 is SGHTA, CDR2 FQGTGA, per germline. This CDR3 spans 13 amino acids. Trimming left V 1 base short and J 10 bases short, with 11 bases between. The CDR3 loop is CASSLNREGIQYF. CDR3 nucleotides: TGTGCCAGCAGCTTAAACAGGGAGGGTATTCAGTACTTC. Full variable domain (rest looked up from reference TRBV7-3 and TRBJ2-4): GAGVSQTPSNKVTEKGKYVELRCDPISGHTALYWYRQSLGQGPEFLIYFQGTGAADDSGLPNDRFFAVRPEGSVSTLKIQRTERGDSAVYLCASSLNREGIQYFGAGTRLSVL.